This T cell receptor beta chain was observed in a study of response to subunit inactivated influenza vaccine. Study findings and constraints: Authors suggested few new T cells are recruited by each seasonal influenza vaccination.

This clonotype was counted ten times or more. What it binds is unknown. TCRdb used MiXCR to reprocess the RT-PCR reads, holding one entry per CDR3 protein. The data contain about 780,000 distinct CDR3 sequences, about 18% of them singletons. The sample was PBMCs from blood, taken around 5 days after vaccination. The TCR was taken from a man aged 50 to 60 who received an inactivated influenza vaccine.

The CDR3 loop reads CASSPLTGPTNQPQHF. The CDR3 DNA follows: TGTGCCAGCAGCCCACTTACCGGGCCCACAAATCAGCCCCAGCATTTT. V and J are TRBV7-6 and TRBJ1-5, with unresolved D. V was trimmed by 5 bases and J by 4 bases, leaving 18 bases between them. CDR3 size: 16 residues. Germline CDR1 reads SGHVS; CDR2 reads FNYEAQ. Drawing the rest from reference TRBV7-6 and TRBJ1-5, the complete variable domain is GAGVSQSPRYKVTKRGQDVALRCDPISGHVSLYWYRQALGQGPEFLTYFNYEAQQDKSGLPNDRFSAERPEGSISTLTIQRTEQRDSAMYRCASSPLTGPTNQPQHFGDGTRLSIL.